The subject of this entry is one T cell receptor beta chain. In this sample, this clonotype turned up many times. Its antigen is still unknown. Per-base qualities were not stored, and no clone one base away is much larger. Blood RNA was extracted from unsorted whole blood with TRIzol reagent; germline DNA came from the DNeasy Blood & Tissue kit. At the time of sampling, the patients were treatment-naive and had chronic HBV infection. Before surgery, 3 to 4.5 milliliters of peripheral blood were collected into K2EDTA tubes. These data are taken from a study of tumor-infiltrating lymphocytes in primary liver carcinoma (TCRdb year 2017). Concerning the study at large: Surgical resection was performed in China between November 2015 and early 2016 on 5 or 6 patients with histopathologically diagnosed primary liver carcinoma. Across five regions of each liver tumor, along with adjacent normal tissue and blood, the study brought together TCRbeta repertoire sequencing, expression microarrays and whole-exome sequencing. Samples yielded roughly 3.5 to 8 million productive TCRbeta reads; read depth did not differ significantly between tissue types. A total of about 35 specimens from 5 patients, comprising roughly 25 tumor regions, 5 adjacent noncancerous liver tissues and 5 peripheral blood samples, were covered by TCRbeta repertoire sequencing. The five patients had tumors of stage T1-T3 N0M0, with maximum diameters ranging from roughly 4.2 to 11 cm. Of the five patients, three men and two women aged 30 to 69 years, four had hepatocellular carcinoma and one had combined HCC and intrahepatic cholangiocarcinoma. High reproducibility was observed for the technical replicate repertoires, with mean shared-clone rates roughly 0.89 and correlation coefficients above 0.98.

Reading the germline V gene gives CDR1 LGHNA and CDR2 YSLEER. The CDR3 contains 18 residues, cysteine and phenylalanine counted. The only DNA kept is the CDR3, 54 bases in frame from the first base. V and J lose 6 bases and 0 bases, and a span of 21 bases separates them. Starting from around 520 ng total RNA, TCRbeta-specific cDNA was produced by reverse transcription with a constant-region primer and ProtoScript II reverse transcriptase. The TCRbeta libraries were prepared through three rounds of nested multiplex PCR following a slightly modified ARM-PCR procedure. Each of the first two PCR rounds ran for about 10 cycles and used multiplex TRBV1-TRBV30 forward primers together with a Cbeta reverse primer. Sample barcodes and Illumina adapters were added in a final 25-cycle PCR using Deep VentR polymerase. Amplicons of 200-500 bp were gel-purified with a QIAquick gel extraction kit before sequencing. TCRbeta amplicons were sequenced on an Illumina HiSeq 2500 with 250-bp paired-end reads. In the original analysis: Trimmomatic v0.33 was used to quality-trim the reads, and FLASH v1.2.11 was used to merge paired reads so that full CDR3 sequences could be recovered. MiGEC v1.2.1b assigned V, D and J germline segments to the rearranged TCRbeta sequences. Clonotype statistics, along with Shannon-Wiener diversity indices, were calculated using VDJtools v1.0.0. To reduce sampling bias, subsequent analyses other than the diversity analysis used only the 250 most abundant clonotypes in each sample. TCRdb reran the public reads through fastp at Q25 and MiXCR, keeping productive beta chains. Duplicate CDR3 protein sequences are folded into a single record with the most common DNA and genes. These V and J calls originate from TCRdb's pipeline instead of the authors' own analysis. The sample table holds 330,000 or so distinct CDR3 sequences, of which roughly 61% were seen once. The ten biggest clones cover about 6.1% of the sample.

The paper's findings and limits, for the study overall: Pairs of tumor regions showed greater repertoire overlap (mean about 36%) than tumor-adjacent pairs (17%) or tumor-blood pairs (about 15%), which is consistent with antigen-driven expansion. Compared with blood, tumors had a significantly larger share of the repertoire taken up by the top 250 clones (p = 0.039). Only the TCR beta chain was sequenced, so true repertoire diversity is likely underestimated because unpaired alpha chains were not captured. With just four or five patients in the study, the authors point out that the findings should be validated in a larger study. Because the samples were bulk and unsorted, CD4+ and CD8+ T cell repertoires could not be compared.

Sequenced sample: peripheral blood. The V and J genes are TRBV4-3 and TRBJ2-1; the D assignment is uncertain and may be TRBD1 or TRBD2, with 6 bases supporting each. The receptor's source is a man aged 40-50 years with primary liver carcinoma and hepatitis B virus infection. The DNA sequence is given as TGCGCCAGCAGTCCATTGCTAGGGGGGCCCAGCTCCTACAATGAGCAGTTCTTC. Translated, it reads CASSPLLGGPSSYNEQFF.